The 26 T cell receptor beta chains in this list originate from one sample, sequenced in a study of cytomegalovirus exposure and HLA in healthy donors. Use of 60 Vbeta and 13 Jbeta primers characterized the PCR. The table came from immunoSEQ multiplex PCR; TCRdb's copy has only in-frame clones and leaves some out. The table records 80,000 or so clones, nearly 80% of them present only once. The specimen sequenced was PBMCs. These receptors all stem from a man aged 40-49 years in good health and CMV-seronegative.

This chain links TRBV14 with TRBJ2-2; TRBD1 matches at 7 bases. Germline assignment: CDR1 SGHDN and CDR2 FVKESK. V trimming: 3 bases; J trimming: 4 bases; junction bases outside the gene matches: 5. The CDR3 is 15 amino acids. CDR3 in DNA: TGTGCCAGCAGCCAGAGTGCAGGGGGCACCGGGGAGCTGTTTTTT. Amino acid sequence: CASSQSAGGTGELFF.

This clone was seen a handful of times. The V and J genes are TRBV21-1 and TRBJ1-5. TRBV21-1 represents a pseudogene. This CDR3 is 14 amino acids long. The CDR3 protein is CATWEGKRNQPQHF. In nucleotides, the CDR3 is TGTGCCACCTGGGAGGGGAAGAGGAATCAGCCCCAGCATTTT.

The chain couples TRBV19 to TRBJ1-1; no clear D. Trimming took off 5 bases at V and 5 bases at J, with 18 bases between the two ends. Germline V gene data show CDR1 as LNHDA and CDR2 as SQIVND (reference sequence). The CDR3 spans 15 residues. CDR3 amino acids: CASSLWAGPGTEAFF. DNA for the CDR3: TGTGCCAGTAGTCTCTGGGCCGGCCCTGGGACTGAAGCTTTCTTT.

This sequence joins TRBV13 and TRBJ2-3; 10 nucleotides align to TRBD1. J gave up 1 base and V 8 bases, and 3 bases lay outside the gene matches. Germline loops: CDR1 PRHDT, CDR2 FYEKMQ (reference sequence). This CDR3 is 14 amino acids long. The CDR3 region has the DNA TGTGCCAGCGATGACAGGGGGCGCACAGATACGCAGTATTTT. The encoded protein is CASDDRGRTDTQYF. Together with reference TRBV13 and TRBJ2-3, the CDR3 gives the full variable domain: AAGVIQSPRHLIKEKRETATLKCYPIPRHDTVYWYQQGPGQDPQFLISFYEKMQSDKGSIPDRFSAQQFSDYHSELNMSSLELGDSALYFCASDDRGRTDTQYFGPGTRLTVL.

The chain combines TRBV29-1 with TRBJ2-7; TRBD2 agrees at 10 bases. V was pared by 4 bases and J by 5 bases, with 8 bases of the junction left unmatched. This CDR3 has 14 residues. CDR1 is SQVTM and CDR2 is ANQGSEA in the germline V gene. In nucleotides, the CDR3 is TGCAGCGTTGCAGTAGCGGGAGGTATCGACGAGCAGTACTTC. Protein: CSVAVAGGIDEQYF.

The V call is TRBV7-3, the J call TRBJ2-5, with a weak D call TRBD2 (7 bases). The CDR3 totals 16 residues. V lost 0 bases, J lost 4 bases, and 15 bases lay in between. The germline V gene has CDR1 SGHTA and CDR2 FQGTGA. CDR3 DNA sequence: TGTGCCAGCAGCTTAACCGGGGGAGGGGGGGTAGAGACCCAGTACTTC. Its translation is CASSLTGGGGVETQYF.

The V gene is TRBV5-1, the J gene TRBJ2-4, with 7 bases lining up with TRBD1. The length of the CDR3 is 14 residues. Germline V gene lookup returns CDR1 SGHRS and CDR2 YFSETQ. V trimming: 4 bases; J trimming: 5 bases; junction bases outside the gene matches: 6. This chain's CDR3 is CASSTQGSENIQYF. In nucleotides, the CDR3 is TGCGCCAGCAGCACACAGGGGAGCGAAAACATTCAGTACTTC.

The J gene is TRBJ1-2, the V gene TRBV2; maybe TRBD1 (6 bases). CDR1 and CDR2 from the germline V gene are SNHLY and FYNNEI. The V gene lost 7 bases and the J gene lost 6 bases, with 12 bases spanning the gap. The CDR3 is 12 amino acids. In nucleotides, the CDR3 is TGTGCCAGCACCTTACAGGGTAATGGCTACACCTTC. It translates to CASTLQGNGYTF.

This clone was seen once. CDR3 DNA: TGTGCCAGCAGCTTAGGCGGGTGGAGCTCCTACGAGCAGTACTTC. Protein product: CASSLGGWSSYEQYF. The J gene is TRBJ2-7, the V gene TRBV13; D is undetermined. Germline V lookup: CDR1 PRHDT, CDR2 FYEKMQ (reference sequence). The CDR3 sequence is 15 residues long. Trimming shortened V by 0 bases and J by 0 bases, and 9 bases separated the two germline ends. The full variable domain, rest sourced from reference TRBV13 and TRBJ2-7, is AAGVIQSPRHLIKEKRETATLKCYPIPRHDTVYWYQQGPGQDPQFLISFYEKMQSDKGSIPDRFSAQQFSDYHSELNMSSLELGDSALYFCASSLGGWSSYEQYFGPGTRLTVT.

V gene TRBV29-1 combines with J gene TRBJ2-2; D may be TRBD2 (7 bases). V shed 5 bases and J shed 9 bases, with 16 bases lying between them. This CDR3 is built from 13 residues. The germline gives CDR1 SQVTM, CDR2 ANQGSEA. The CDR3 sequence is CSVQGSGGRELFF. CDR3 DNA sequence: TGCAGCGTTCAGGGCTCGGGGGGCCGGGAGCTGTTTTTT.

The chain carries TRBV29-1 and TRBJ1-5; 7 bases match TRBD1. The germline V gene has CDR1 SQVTM and CDR2 ANQGSEA. The ends lost 6 bases at V and 0 bases at J; junction bases unmatched: 5. The length of the CDR3 is 14 residues. The CDR3 region has the DNA TGCAGCGTCGGAGGACAGGCTAGCAATCAGCCCCAGCATTTT. This sequence encodes CSVGGQASNQPQHF.

This clone was seen only a few times. The chain is built from TRBV28 and TRBJ1-5; D not resolved. Germline assignment: CDR1 MDHEN and CDR2 SYDVKM. The CDR3 length is 14 residues. Trimming pared 6 bases from V and 0 bases from J, leaving 9 bases between. The DNA for the CDR3 is TGTGCCAGCAGGAACTCCGTTAGCAATCAGCCCCAGCATTTT. Its protein product is CASRNSVSNQPQHF.

The chain links TRBV4-2 to TRBJ2-5; 12 bases agree with TRBD2. V gave up 0 bases and J gave up 11 bases; unmatched junction bases: 13. The CDR3 covers 17 residues. The germline CDR1 and CDR2 sequences are LGHNA and YNFKEQ. The DNA of the CDR3 is TGTGCCAGCAGCCAAGATCCTAGCGGGAGGGCCGGGGGGGAGCAGTACTTC. Its protein is CASSQDPSGRAGGEQYF.

CDR3 amino acids: CASSYSRTSGYYEQYF. For the CDR3, the DNA is TGTGCCAGCAGTTACTCGAGAACTAGCGGCTACTACGAGCAGTACTTC. The chain uses TRBV6-5 and TRBJ2-7; 8 nucleotides line up with TRBD2. The length of the CDR3 is 16 residues. Germline V lookup: CDR1 MNHEY, CDR2 SVGAGI. J was trimmed by 3 bases and V by 0 bases; bases with no gene match: 7.

V is TRBV6-1 and J is TRBJ2-7; possibly TRBD1 for D (5 bases). CDR1 is MNHNS and CDR2 is SASEGT in the germline V gene. This CDR3 region has 12 residues. V lost 6 bases and J lost 0, with 6 bases in between. CDR3 protein: CASRGVSYEQYF. The CDR3 coding sequence is TGTGCCAGCAGAGGGGTCTCCTACGAGCAGTACTTC.

The genes are TRBV5-5 and TRBJ1-4, with TRBD1 identical over 7 bases. Germline V CDR1 and CDR2: SGHKS, YYEKEE (reference sequence). J gave up 5 bases and V 3 bases, and 1 base lay outside the gene matches. The CDR3 length is 13 residues. CDR3 region: CASSSRGNEKLFF. CDR3 DNA sequence: TGTGCCAGCAGCTCCAGGGGGAATGAAAAACTGTTTTTT.

V and J are TRBV6-5 and TRBJ2-1; 7 bases match TRBD2. Looked up from germline, CDR1 is MNHEY and CDR2 is SVGAGI. V lost 0 bases to trimming and J lost 7 bases; unmatched junction nucleotides: 6. The CDR3 runs 15 residues. The CDR3 sequence: CASSYSPNGGNEQFF. Written as DNA, the CDR3 is TGTGCCAGCAGTTACTCGCCCAACGGGGGGAATGAGCAGTTCTTC.

This clone was counted between two and nine times. This chain links TRBV11-3 with TRBJ2-3; unclear D gene. This CDR3 region has 13 residues. Trimming removed 0 bases from V and 6 bases from J, with 7 bases in between. Germline lookup yields CDR1 SGHNT and CDR2 YENEEA. DNA of the CDR3: TGTGCCAGCAGCTTAGAAGTACAGGATACGCAGTATTTT. Its translation is CASSLEVQDTQYF.

The rearrangement joins TRBV7-2 to TRBJ1-1; weak D call: TRBD1 (5 bases). Trimming shortened V by 4 bases and J by 6 bases, and 9 bases separated the two germline ends. This CDR3 contains 12 residues. Germline V gives CDR1 SGHTA, CDR2 FQGNSA. The CDR3 protein is CASSSQVAEAFF. The CDR3 DNA reads as TGTGCCAGCAGCTCACAGGTAGCTGAAGCTTTCTTT.

The chain combines TRBV19 with TRBJ1-6; 7 nucleotides align to TRBD1. The ends lost 5 bases at V and 6 bases at J; junction bases unmatched: 4. The germline V gene has CDR1 LNHDA and CDR2 SQIVND (reference sequence). CDR3 length: 14 amino acids. The CDR3 protein is CASSPGQPNSPLHF. In DNA form, the CDR3 reads TGTGCCAGTAGTCCGGGACAGCCTAATTCACCCCTCCACTTT.

This clone was counted between two and nine times. The chain is built from TRBV9 and TRBJ2-1; 9 bases line up with TRBD2. V shed 3 bases, J shed 3 bases, and the junction held 1 base outside the gene matches. The CDR3 sequence is 14 residues long. Germline CDR1 is SGDLS and CDR2 is YYNGEE. The CDR3 DNA reads as TGTGCCAGCAGCGGGACTAGCGTCTACAATGAGCAGTTCTTC. Translating gives CASSGTSVYNEQFF.

The chain employs TRBV10-3 and TRBJ2-5; 7 bases fit TRBD1. Losses at the gene ends were 6 bases for V and 4 bases for J; bases not matched to a gene: 8. This CDR3 has 14 residues. Germline values: CDR1 ENHRY, CDR2 SYGVKD. The CDR3 DNA is TGTGCCATCAGGAATGGACAGGAAGGAGAGACCCAGTACTTC. It encodes CAIRNGQEGETQYF.

The chain has TRBV4-1 and TRBJ2-3, with D possibly TRBD2 on 6 matching bases. V was trimmed by 5 bases and J by 1 base, leaving 16 bases between them. The CDR3 is 16 residues long. CDR1 is MGHRA and CDR2 is YSYEKL in the germline V gene. The CDR3: CASSTHGGEGTDTQYF. In DNA, the CDR3 is TGCGCCAGCAGCACCCACGGGGGAGAGGGCACAGATACGCAGTATTTT.

Concerning this clone: One end of the junction does not line up with germline, which may come from a read error. The CDR3 region is CASSLAGAGGNEQFF. CDR3 sequence (DNA): TGTGCCAGCAGCCTAGCGGGAGCGGGGGGGAATGAGCAGTTCTTC. The chain employs TRBV7-9 and TRBJ2-1, with TRBD2 identical over 10 bases. CDR3 length equals 15 residues. Germline lookup yields CDR1 SEHNR and CDR2 FQNEAQ (reference sequence).

V and J are TRBV7-6 and TRBJ2-3; the D is unclear. Germline V gene sequence: CDR1 SGHVS, CDR2 FNYEAQ. The CDR3 runs 13 residues. Between the trimmed V and J ends, which lost 1 base and 5 bases, there was a span of 7 bases. CDR3 loop: CASSLGLVDTQYF. As DNA, the CDR3 is TGTGCCAGCAGCTTAGGTCTAGTAGATACGCAGTATTTT.

The V gene is TRBV21-1, the J gene TRBJ2-5; the table calls TRBD1, which could not be checked here. TRBV21-1 represents a pseudogene. CDR3 length: 13 amino acids. CDR3 sequence (DNA): TGTGCCAGCAGCAAAGGACATCGGGAGACCCAGTACTTC. This encodes CASSKGHRETQYF.